Each of the 10 T cell receptor beta chains below was sequenced from the same sample in a study of T-cell reconstitution after alpha-beta-depleted transplantation in children. Unique molecular identifiers were used in preparing the TCRbeta library. Via MiXCR, TCRdb re-called the PCR reads, giving one row per CDR3 protein. This sample carries hundreds of thousands of distinct CDR3 sequences, 15% to 20% of them seen once, and the ten largest clones take roughly 40%. The sequencing used PBMCs, mostly from graft donor cells, collected 360 days after TCRalphabeta/CD19-depleted stem cell transplant. All receptors derive from a male patient aged 2-10 years who had a stem cell transplant for acute lymphoblastic leukemia, so the T cells may come from the graft donor.

Only one count was recorded for this clonotype. CDR3 DNA sequence: TGTGCCAGCAGTCGATCTGGTACCAATGAGCAGTTCTTC. Residues: CASSRSGTNEQFF. The chain is built from TRBV28 and TRBJ2-1; D is unresolved. Trimming removed 5 bases at V and 6 bases at J, with 11 bases between. Per germline, CDR1 MDHEN and CDR2 SYDVKM. This CDR3 contains 13 residues.

This clonotype was found a few times. This chain connects TRBV2 to TRBJ2-7; 11 bases are a match to TRBD2. This CDR3 has 13 residues. Germline assignment: CDR1 SNHLY and CDR2 FYNNEI. V shed 5 bases and J 9 bases; nucleotides not matched to a gene: 6. The chain's CDR3 is CASSSGTSGLQYF. For the CDR3, the DNA is TGTGCCAGCAGTTCCGGGACTAGCGGCTTGCAGTACTTC.

The chain uses TRBV10-3 and TRBJ2-5; D might be TRBD2 (6 bases). The CDR3 has 14 amino acids. With 4 bases removed from V and 4 bases from J, the gap between germline ends came to 13 bases. Germline loops: CDR1 ENHRY, CDR2 SYGVKD. CDR3 bases: TGTGCCATCAGTGCTTTGGGAGGCGGAGAGACCCAGTACTTC. Translation: CAISALGGGETQYF.

This rearrangement joins TRBV7-8 to TRBJ2-7; either TRBD1 or TRBD2 may supply D (9 bases each). CDR1 is SGHVS and CDR2 is FQNEAQ in the germline V gene. V was shortened by 1 base and J by 1 base, with 17 bases between the two germline ends. CDR3 size: 17 residues. For the CDR3, the DNA is TGTGCCAGCAGCTTAGTCGCGGGGGGGACAGGGTCCTACGAGCAGTACTTC. Translated: CASSLVAGGTGSYEQYF.

V is TRBV20-1 and J is TRBJ2-1; D gene ambiguous. V was pared by 0 bases and J by 9 bases, with 12 bases between. The CDR3 totals 13 residues. Germline lookup yields CDR1 DFQATT and CDR2 SNEGSKA (reference sequence). CDR3 sequence (DNA): TGCAGTGCTAGAGATCTCGTCCAGTGTGAGCAGTTCTTC. Amino acids: CSARDLVQCEQFF.

The chain links TRBV6-5 to TRBJ2-1, with D hard to call. V was shortened by 0 bases and J by 2 bases, with 5 bases between the two germline ends. This CDR3 is built from 14 residues. Germline CDR1 reads MNHEY; CDR2 reads SVGAGI. Written as DNA, the CDR3 is TGTGCCAGCAGTTACTCTAGCACCTACAATGAGCAGTTCTTC. It is translated as CASSYSSTYNEQFF.

The J gene is TRBJ2-2, the V gene TRBV20-1, with D possibly TRBD1 on 6 matching bases. This CDR3 has 19 residues. Germline-derived CDR1 and CDR2 are DFQATT and SNEGSKA (reference sequence). Trimming removed 0 bases from V and 1 base from J, with 21 bases in between. The CDR3 DNA follows: TGCAGTGCTAGAGATAAGGCCCCAGGGGCTATACTGAACACCGGGGAGCTGTTTTTT. Amino acid sequence: CSARDKAPGAILNTGELFF.

The rearrangement uses TRBV12-3 or TRBV12-4 and TRBJ2-3; 8 positions agree with TRBD2. J was trimmed by 1 base and V by 10 bases; bases with no gene match: 10. The CDR3 sequence is 15 residues long. The CDR3 DNA follows: TGTGCCACCAGGGACCTAGCGGGCGGCACAGATACGCAGTATTTT. This sequence encodes CATRDLAGGTDTQYF.

This clonotype occurred a few times. Here the CDR3 DNA reads TGTGCCAGCAGTTTAGGGGAGGGGACCTATGGCTACACCTTC. Its protein is CASSLGEGTYGYTF. The chain has TRBV28 and TRBJ1-2, with D possibly matching TRBD1 (5 bases). Trimming left V 2 bases short and J 4 bases short, with 11 bases between. The germline gives CDR1 MDHEN, CDR2 SYDVKM. This CDR3 comprises 14 residues.

This clonotype was detected only a few times. The V call is TRBV6-5, the J call TRBJ1-1; 11 positions match TRBD1. Germline assignment: CDR1 MNHEY and CDR2 SVGAGI. This CDR3 is 13 amino acids long. V dropped 2 bases and J dropped 11; count of bases not matched to a gene: 4. The CDR3 sequence is CASSYGQGAMAFF. CDR3 coding DNA: TGTGCCAGCAGTTACGGACAGGGGGCGATGGCTTTCTTT.